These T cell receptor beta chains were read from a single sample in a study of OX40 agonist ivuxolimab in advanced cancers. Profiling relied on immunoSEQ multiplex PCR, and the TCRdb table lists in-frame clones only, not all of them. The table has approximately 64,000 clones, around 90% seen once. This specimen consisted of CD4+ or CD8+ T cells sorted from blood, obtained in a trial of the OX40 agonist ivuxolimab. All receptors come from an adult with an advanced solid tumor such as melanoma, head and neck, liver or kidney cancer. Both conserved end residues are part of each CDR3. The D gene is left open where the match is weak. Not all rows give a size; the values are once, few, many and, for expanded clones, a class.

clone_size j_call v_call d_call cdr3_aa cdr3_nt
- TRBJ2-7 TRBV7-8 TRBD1 CASSPLGQRKNYEQYF TGTGCCAGCAGCCCGTTGGGACAGAGAAAAAATTACGAGCAGTACTTC
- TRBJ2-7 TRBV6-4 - CASSDLVGRYTHLYEQYF TGTGCCAGCAGTGACCTAGTCGGGCGGTATACTCATCTCTACGAGCAGTACTTC
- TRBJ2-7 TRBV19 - CASSNSGSYEQYF TGTGCCAGTAGTAATAGCGGATCCTACGAGCAGTACTTC
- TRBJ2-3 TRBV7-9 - CASSLVEGSAQYF TGTGCCAGCAGCTTAGTAGAGGGGAGTGCGCAGTATTTT
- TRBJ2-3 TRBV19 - CASSDQGASDTQYF TGTGCCAGTAGTGACCAAGGGGCATCAGATACGCAGTATTTT
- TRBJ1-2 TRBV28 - CASSFSGGRGYTF TGTGCCAGCAGTTTTTCGGGGGGTAGGGGCTACACCTTC
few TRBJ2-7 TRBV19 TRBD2 CASSLGLPHYEQYF TGTGCCAGTAGTTTGGGACTACCTCACTACGAGCAGTACTTC
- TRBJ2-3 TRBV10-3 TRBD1 CAISESIYRGQDTQYF TGTGCCATCAGTGAGTCGATTTACAGGGGGCAAGATACGCAGTATTTT
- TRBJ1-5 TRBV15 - CATSRGAADQPQHF TGTGCCACCAGCAGAGGCGCTGCGGATCAGCCCCAGCATTTT
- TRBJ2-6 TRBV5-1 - CASSFGSRANVLTF TGCGCCAGCAGCTTTGGCAGCAGGGCCAACGTCCTGACTTTC
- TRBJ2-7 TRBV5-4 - CASSRYAGSYEQYF TGTGCCAGCAGCCGCTATGCGGGTTCCTACGAGCAGTACTTC
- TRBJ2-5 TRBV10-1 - CASSDGGVGGQETQYF TGCGCCAGCAGTGACGGGGGAGTTGGCGGCCAAGAGACCCAGTACTTC
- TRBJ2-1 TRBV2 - CASSDERREQFF TGTGCCAGCAGTGACGAACGGCGTGAGCAGTTCTTC
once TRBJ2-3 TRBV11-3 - CASSLGGPSTDTQYF TGTGCCAGCAGCTTAGGTGGACCTAGCACAGATACGCAGTATTTT
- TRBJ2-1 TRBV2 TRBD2 CASLPGLAGWNEQFF TGTGCCAGCCTGCCGGGACTAGCGGGGTGGAATGAGCAGTTCTTC
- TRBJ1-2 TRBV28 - CASREHGYTF TGTGCCAGCAGGGAGCATGGCTACACCTTC
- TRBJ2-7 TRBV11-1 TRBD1 CASSLAGTGSYEQYF TGTGCCAGCAGCTTAGCCGGGACAGGGTCGTACGAGCAGTACTTC
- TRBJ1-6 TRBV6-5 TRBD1 CASSYSGTGQLSPLHF TGTGCCAGCAGTTACTCGGGGACAGGGCAATTGTCACCCCTCCACTTT
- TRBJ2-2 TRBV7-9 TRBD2 CASSSGLAGLNTGELFF TGTGCCAGCAGTTCGGGACTAGCGGGGCTAAACACCGGGGAGCTGTTTTTT
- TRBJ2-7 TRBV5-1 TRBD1 CASSEGQGAYEQYF TGCGCCAGCAGCGAGGGACAGGGGGCCTACGAGCAGTACTTC
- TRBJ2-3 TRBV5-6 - CASSRTLDTQYF TGTGCCAGCAGCCGGACGTTGGATACGCAGTATTTT
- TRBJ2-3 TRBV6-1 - CASNRAGATDTQYF TGTGCCAGCAACCGGGCGGGGGCGACAGATACGCAGTATTTT
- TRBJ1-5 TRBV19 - CASSRFMGTLSNQPQHF TGTGCCAGTAGTCGATTTATGGGGACACTCAGCAATCAGCCCCAGCATTTT
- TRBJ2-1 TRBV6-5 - CASSGGIAIRQQFF TGTGCCAGCAGTGGCGGGATAGCTATTCGGCAGCAGTTCTTC
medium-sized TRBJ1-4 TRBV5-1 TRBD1 CASSSGTGVEKLFF TGCGCCAGCAGCTCGGGGACAGGGGTTGAAAAACTGTTTTTT
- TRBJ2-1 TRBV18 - CASSPQALPGYNEQFF TGTGCCAGCTCACCACAGGCCCTTCCGGGGTACAATGAGCAGTTCTTC
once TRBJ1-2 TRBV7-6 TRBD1 CASSLGDRSFGGYTF TGTGCCAGCAGCTTAGGGGACAGGAGTTTTGGGGGCTACACCTTC
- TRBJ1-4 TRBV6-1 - CASSEQGIGKLFF TGTGCCAGCAGTGAACAGGGAATAGGAAAACTGTTTTTT
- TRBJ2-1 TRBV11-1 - CASSGQIVSNEQFF TGTGCCAGCAGTGGACAGATCGTATCCAATGAGCAGTTCTTC
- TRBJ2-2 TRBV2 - CASALSGGELFF TGTGCCAGCGCCCTCTCGGGTGGGGAGCTGTTTTTT
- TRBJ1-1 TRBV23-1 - CASTQRCCGYRKSFEAFF TGCGCCAGCACTCAGAGGTGTTGCGGGTATCGAAAAAGTTTTGAAGCTTTCTTT
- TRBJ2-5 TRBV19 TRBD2 CASSPRGLAPQETQYF TGTGCCAGTAGCCCCCGGGGACTAGCCCCGCAAGAGACCCAGTACTTC
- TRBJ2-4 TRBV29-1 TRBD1 CSVRDRGRERNIQYF TGCAGCGTCCGGGACAGGGGGCGGGAGAGGAACATTCAGTACTTC
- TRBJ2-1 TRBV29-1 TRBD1 CSAQTGGGNEQFF TGCAGCGCCCAGACAGGGGGCGGGAATGAGCAGTTCTTC
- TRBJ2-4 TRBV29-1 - CSVRVQEAKNIQYF TGCAGCGTTAGGGTACAAGAAGCCAAAAACATTCAGTACTTC
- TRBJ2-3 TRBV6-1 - CASGTITYTQYF TGTGCCAGCGGGACCATTACCTATACGCAGTATTTT
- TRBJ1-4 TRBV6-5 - CASSSGGGGEKLFF TGTGCCAGCAGTTCGGGGGGAGGTGGTGAAAAACTGTTTTTT
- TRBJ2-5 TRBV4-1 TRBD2 CASSGGRADLWETQYF TGCGCCAGCAGCGGGGGGAGGGCGGATCTGTGGGAGACCCAGTACTTC
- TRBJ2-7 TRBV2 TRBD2 CASSLTSGSYEQYF TGTGCCAGCAGTTTAACTAGCGGATCCTACGAGCAGTACTTC
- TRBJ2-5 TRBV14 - CASSRRVGSVETQYF TGTGCCAGCAGCCGCCGCGTTGGGAGCGTAGAGACCCAGTACTTC
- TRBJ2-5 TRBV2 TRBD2 CASSEVGSGPETQYF TGTGCCAGCAGTGAAGTAGGTAGCGGGCCAGAGACCCAGTACTTC
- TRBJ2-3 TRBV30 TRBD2 CAWSANTGTSGLDTQYF TGTGCCTGGAGTGCTAATACCGGGACTAGCGGTCTGGATACGCAGTATTTT
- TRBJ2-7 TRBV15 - CATSRDQGGEQYF TGTGCCACCAGCAGAGATCAGGGTGGCGAGCAGTACTTC
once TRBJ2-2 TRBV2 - CASRRGLNTGELFF TGTGCCAGCAGAAGAGGTCTGAACACCGGGGAGCTGTTTTTT
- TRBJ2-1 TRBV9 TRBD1 CASSVGPGQGASDEQFF TGTGCCAGCAGCGTAGGGCCCGGACAGGGGGCGAGCGATGAGCAGTTCTTC
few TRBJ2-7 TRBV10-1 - CASSESGTGNSYEQYF TGCGCCAGCAGTGAGTCGGGTACAGGGAACTCCTACGAGCAGTACTTC